The 17 T cell receptor beta chains below come from one sample, sequenced in a study of blood T cell repertoires in COVID-19 (dated by TCRdb to about 2020). Libraries were constructed by the immunoSEQ multiplex PCR assay. TCRdb took this table from immuneACCESS and kept in-frame rearrangements with V and J called. Such tables lack part of the clones; where checked against another copy, unresolved V genes explain under half of the gap, and the rest is unexplained. The sample table lists around 60,000 clones, around 79% of them with a count of one. The ten largest clones capture 18% of the sample. What was sequenced was peripheral blood. The receptors here all came from a woman between 45 and 60 years old with active or convalescent COVID-19.

This clone is medium-sized in the sample. The V gene is TRBV19, the J gene TRBJ1-2, with D possibly matching TRBD1 (5 bases). Germline V gene sequence: CDR1 LNHDA, CDR2 SQIVND (reference sequence). The CDR3 extends over 14 amino acids. Deletions cut 6 bases from V and 5 bases from J, with 16 bases between. Here the CDR3 DNA reads TGTGCCAGTAGCTTAACGGGGGAGGATTATGGCTACACCTTC. Translated, it gives CASSLTGEDYGYTF. Based on the CDR3 plus reference TRBV19 and TRBJ1-2, the full variable domain is DGGITQSPKYLFRKEGQNVTLSCEQNLNHDAMYWYRQDPGQGLRLIYYSQIVNDFQKGDIAEGYSVSREKKESFPLTVTSAQKNPTAFYLCASSLTGEDYGYTFGSGTRLTVV.

J is TRBJ2-3 and V is TRBV11-2, with TRBD2 matching 11 bases. With 5 bases clipped from V and 0 bases from J, the junction kept 4 bases outside the gene matches. Germline values: CDR1 SGHAT, CDR2 FQNNGV. The CDR3 contains 16 residues. CDR3 loop: CASSPTSGTSTDTQYF. The CDR3 DNA reads TGTGCCAGCAGCCCGACTAGCGGGACTAGCACAGATACGCAGTATTTT.

The CDR3 bases are TGCGCCAGCAGCCTTTGGACAGGGGGAGGTGAAAAACTGTTTTTT. This translates into CASSLWTGGGEKLFF. The chain carries TRBV4-1 and TRBJ1-4; 10 positions match TRBD1. V lost 4 bases to trimming and J lost 7 bases; unmatched junction nucleotides: 6. The CDR3 is 15 amino acids. CDR1 is MGHRA, CDR2 YSYEKL, per germline.

This clone was detected only a few times. The sample contains more than one DNA sequence encoding this CDR3. This chain links TRBV30 with TRBJ2-5; a possible D gene is TRBD1 (5 bases). Germline V gene lookup returns CDR1 GTSNPN and CDR2 SVGIG (reference sequence). V shed 0 bases and J shed 5 bases, with 10 bases lying between them. The CDR3 is 13 residues long. CDR3 sequence: CAWSVLGAETQYF. The CDR3 DNA sequence: TGTGCCTGGAGTGTACTTGGGGCTGAGACCCAGTACTTC.

V is TRBV7-2 and J is TRBJ1-1; 8 bases are a match to TRBD1. V lost 4 bases and J lost 3; bases outside the gene matches: 1. Looked up from germline, CDR1 is SGHTA and CDR2 is FQGNSA. This CDR3 comprises 13 residues. The CDR3 nucleotides read TGTGCCAGCAGCTCACAGGGGGACACTGAAGCTTTCTTT. It is translated as CASSSQGDTEAFF.

This chain connects TRBV28 to TRBJ2-7; D might be TRBD2 (6 bases). V lost 2 bases to trimming and J lost 6 bases, with 11 bases between them. This CDR3 region has 13 residues. CDR1 and CDR2 from the germline V gene are MDHEN and SYDVKM. CDR3 DNA: TGTGCCAGCAGTTTAGGAGGGGTCGGCGAGCAGTACTTC. Translated: CASSLGGVGEQYF. Variable domain in full (rest from reference TRBV28 and TRBJ2-7): DVKVTQSSRYLVKRTGEKVFLECVQDMDHENMFWYRQDPGLGLRLIYFSYDVKMKEKGDIPEGYSVSREKKERFSLILESASTNQTSMYLCASSLGGVGEQYFGPGTRLTVT.

The CDR3 spells CASRGAGDNVLTF. CDR3 in DNA: TGTGCCAGCAGAGGAGCGGGAGACAACGTCCTGACTTTC. The genes are TRBV28 and TRBJ2-6, with 8 nucleotides matching TRBD2. The CDR3 runs to 13 residues. Germline V gene data show CDR1 as MDHEN and CDR2 as SYDVKM. The ends lost 6 bases at V and 9 bases at J; junction bases unmatched: 4.

V is TRBV3-1 (or the pseudogene TRBV3-2) and J is TRBJ2-7, with TRBD2 matching 10 bases. The CDR3 extends over 14 amino acids. V shed 5 bases and J 2 bases; nucleotides not matched to a gene: 3. CDR1 is LGHDT and CDR2 is YNNKEL in the germline V gene (reference sequence). CDR3 in amino acids: CASSRTSGTYEQYF. In DNA, the CDR3 is TGTGCCAGCAGCAGGACTAGCGGAACCTACGAGCAGTACTTC.

The chain combines TRBV18 with TRBJ1-6; 8 nucleotides line up with TRBD1. V shed 4 bases and J 8 bases; nucleotides not matched to a gene: 7. The CDR3 is 15 amino acids. Germline V CDR1 and CDR2: KGHSH, LQKENI. CDR3 loop: CASSQMDRVDSPLHF. CDR3 sequence (DNA): TGTGCCAGCTCACAAATGGACAGGGTAGATTCACCCCTCCACTTT.

The chain links TRBV12-3 or TRBV12-4 to TRBJ2-1; D might be TRBD1 (5 bases). The CDR3 sequence is 13 residues long. V was clipped by 11 bases and J by 8 bases, with 19 bases between them. The CDR3 DNA follows: TGTGCCTTGGGGCAGGGTAGCATCGATGAGCAGTTCTTC. It translates to CALGQGSIDEQFF.

V and J are TRBV28 and TRBJ1-1; TRBD1 matches at 7 bases. This CDR3 is 16 amino acids long. The germline V gene encodes CDR1 MDHEN and CDR2 SYDVKM. With V trimmed by 3 bases and J by 1 base, 8 bases remained unmatched. In DNA form, the CDR3 reads TGTGCCAGCAGTTTCATTGGTAGGACAGGGAACACTGAAGCTTTCTTT. Residues: CASSFIGRTGNTEAFF.

To note about this clone: Other DNA sequences in this specimen translate into the identical CDR3. The chain links TRBV6-5 to TRBJ1-2; D is undetermined. V lost 6 bases and J lost 2, with 10 bases in between. Germline values: CDR1 MNHEY, CDR2 SVGAGI. CDR3 size: 13 residues. The CDR3 DNA follows: TGTGCCAGCAGGCGAACAGAGAACTATGGCTACACCTTC. Its translation is CASRRTENYGYTF.

V gene TRBV28 combines with J gene TRBJ2-1; tentative D call: TRBD1 (5 bases). This CDR3 comprises 19 residues. CDR1 is MDHEN, CDR2 SYDVKM, per germline. V shed 2 bases and J shed 4 bases, with 24 bases lying between them. CDR3 amino acids: CASSLRAPTGRVKYNEQFF. For the CDR3, the DNA is TGTGCCAGCAGTTTAAGGGCACCCACGGGCAGGGTCAAGTACAATGAGCAGTTCTTC.

The genes are TRBV30 and TRBJ2-1, with 10 nucleotides matching TRBD2. CDR1 and CDR2 (germline): GTSNPN, SVGIG (reference sequence). The ends lost 4 bases at V and 12 bases at J; junction bases unmatched: 12. The CDR3 has 14 amino acids. This chain's CDR3 is CAWTRTSGVTGQFF. CDR3 sequence (DNA): TGTGCCTGGACCCGGACTAGCGGCGTAACGGGGCAGTTCTTC.

Worth noting for this clone: This same CDR3 is encoded by further DNA sequences in the sample. This chain joins TRBV18 and TRBJ1-3; 7 bases agree with TRBD1. The length of the CDR3 is 14 residues. Germline CDR1 is KGHSH and CDR2 is LQKENI. Unmatched junction bases numbered 3, after V lost 3 bases and J lost 4 bases. The CDR3 reads CASSPDRDGNTIYF. In nucleotides, the CDR3 is TGTGCCAGCTCACCTGACAGGGACGGAAACACCATATATTTT.

The chain recombines TRBV6-5 with TRBJ1-1, with 7 bases matching TRBD1. The CDR3 runs 15 residues. V shed 6 bases and J 3 bases; nucleotides not matched to a gene: 10. Germline loops: CDR1 MNHEY, CDR2 SVGAGI. The CDR3 loop is CASRRRRQGDTEAFF. CDR3 DNA sequence: TGTGCCAGCAGAAGAAGAAGGCAGGGGGACACTGAAGCTTTCTTT.

V is TRBV2 and J is TRBJ2-2, with 8 bases lining up with TRBD1. Trimming cost V 5 bases and J 1 base; bases outside gene matches: 3. The germline V gene has CDR1 SNHLY and CDR2 FYNNEI. This CDR3 region has 15 residues. In DNA form, the CDR3 reads TGTGCCAGCAGTCGGGACAGGTTGAACACCGGGGAGCTGTTTTTT. Amino acid sequence: CASSRDRLNTGELFF.